This T cell receptor (beta chain) originates from a study of Tregs in tolerant kidney transplant recipients. Produced via immunoSEQ multiplex PCR; TCRdb's table is partial and in-frame only. The sample comprises 65,000 to 85,000 clones, roughly 91% of which are singletons, and 1.5% to 2% rests with the top ten. Concerning this clone: The antigen is not known.

Related graft donors supplied nonmyeloablative bone marrow transplants, and mixed chimerism was transient. Study-wide findings and caveats: For some patients, primers changed over time, blocking nucleotide-level comparison.

The CDR3 is 15 residues long. Germline V gene sequence: CDR1 MGHDK, CDR2 SYGVNS. The V gene end was trimmed by 1 base and the J gene end by 2 bases; junction bases not matched to a gene: 4. This TCR came from a human patient who received a combined kidney and bone marrow transplant. The graft donor may be the source of some T cells. The input for sequencing was CD4+ T cells from blood (PBMCs), taken 24 months after the transplant. The chain joins TRBV25-1 to TRBJ2-7, with TRBD1 matching 8 bases. DNA for the CDR3: TGTGCCAGCAGTGAATGGACAGGGTGGGCCTACGAGCAGTACTTC. Residues: CASSEWTGWAYEQYF.